This T cell receptor beta chain was found in a study of OX40 agonist ivuxolimab in advanced cancers. From germline, CDR1 is SGHKS and CDR2 YYEKEE (reference sequence). The CDR3 has 13 amino acids. Trimming took off 1 base at V and 0 bases at J, with 4 bases between the two ends. Using immunoSEQ multiplex PCR, the repertoire was profiled, and TCRdb retains in-frame clones only, with some absent. In the table there are more than 45,000 clones, 75% to 85% of which are singletons. This TCR derives from an adult with an advanced solid tumor such as melanoma, head and neck, liver or kidney cancer. Material: CD4+ or CD8+ T cells sorted from blood, obtained in a trial of the OX40 agonist ivuxolimab. V gene TRBV5-5 combines with J gene TRBJ2-5; D gene uncertain. The CDR3 spells CASSLYHQETQYF. The CDR3 region has the DNA TGTGCCAGCAGCTTGTACCACCAAGAGACCCAGTACTTC.